This record concerns one T cell receptor beta chain sequence. The antigen remains undetermined. These data come from a study of T-cell memory formation after mild COVID-19. This CDR3 has 16 amino acids. V was pared by 4 bases and J by 3 bases, with 19 bases between. The germline V gene has CDR1 SGHRS and CDR2 YFSETQ. Whole-study results and caveats: That cross-reactive memory joined was suggested by some responding clones appearing in pre-infection memory.

TCRdb recomputed calls from the 5' RACE reads with MiXCR, one row per CDR3 protein. Counted here are a few hundred thousand distinct CDR3 sequences, roughly an eighth occurring once; the ten biggest clones make up under 25%. The chain uses TRBV5-1 and TRBJ1-1; no reliable D call. The clonotype was recovered from a man aged 18 to 29 who had mild COVID-19 (a few samples of this study predate the infection). Cell type and time point are not known. Material: PBMCs or a T cell subset sorted from them (not recorded which). The chain's CDR3 is CASSRNSGAVDTEAFF. The CDR3 nucleotides read TGCGCCAGCAGCCGGAACTCAGGTGCCGTGGACACTGAAGCTTTCTTT.